These 4 T cell receptor beta chains share one sample of origin, sequenced in a study of cytomegalovirus exposure and HLA in healthy donors. Primers included in the PCR were 60 Vbeta and 13 Jbeta primers. Profiled with immunoSEQ multiplex PCR; TCRdb holds only in-frame clones, not every one. This table has under 200,000 clones, 73% appearing once. Sequenced material: PBMCs. The receptors shown here come from a woman under 40 in good health and CMV-seronegative.

The rearrangement joins TRBV6-6 to TRBJ1-1; D possibly corresponds to TRBD1 (6 bases). CDR1 is MNHNY and CDR2 is SVGAGI in the germline V gene (reference sequence). The CDR3 consists of 15 residues. The V end was cut by 6 bases, the J end by 5 bases, with 19 bases between. CDR3 sequence (DNA): TGTGCCAGCAGCCGACTTAACAGGGATGGGACTGAAGCTTTCTTT. This gives the protein CASSRLNRDGTEAFF.

Notes on this clone: This sample includes further DNA sequences coding for the same CDR3. This chain joins TRBV7-9 and TRBJ2-7, with D possibly matching TRBD1 (6 bases). V was cut by 4 bases and J by 3 bases, with 7 bases left in between. Per germline, CDR1 SEHNR and CDR2 FQNEAQ (reference sequence). There are 12 residues in the CDR3. In nucleotides, the CDR3 is TGTGCCAGCAGCTCACAGGGCTACGAGCAGTACTTC. It specifies CASSSQGYEQYF.

The chain recombines TRBV7-2 with TRBJ2-7; D gene uncertain. The CDR3 is made up of 15 amino acids. V was shortened by 1 base and J by 0 bases, with 10 bases between the two germline ends. Germline CDR1 reads SGHTA; CDR2 reads FQGNSA. CDR3 nucleotide sequence: TGTGCCAGCAGCTTAGTTGGCACTAACTCCTACGAGCAGTACTTC. It specifies CASSLVGTNSYEQYF.

The chain combines TRBV21-1 with TRBJ2-7; the table calls TRBD1, which could not be checked here. TRBV21-1 is termed a pseudogene. CDR3 length: 17 residues. The CDR3 DNA is TGTGCCAGCAGCAATGGCAGGGGTCCACGATGCGTCTACGAGCAGTACTTC. Protein sequence: CASSNGRGPRCVYEQYF.